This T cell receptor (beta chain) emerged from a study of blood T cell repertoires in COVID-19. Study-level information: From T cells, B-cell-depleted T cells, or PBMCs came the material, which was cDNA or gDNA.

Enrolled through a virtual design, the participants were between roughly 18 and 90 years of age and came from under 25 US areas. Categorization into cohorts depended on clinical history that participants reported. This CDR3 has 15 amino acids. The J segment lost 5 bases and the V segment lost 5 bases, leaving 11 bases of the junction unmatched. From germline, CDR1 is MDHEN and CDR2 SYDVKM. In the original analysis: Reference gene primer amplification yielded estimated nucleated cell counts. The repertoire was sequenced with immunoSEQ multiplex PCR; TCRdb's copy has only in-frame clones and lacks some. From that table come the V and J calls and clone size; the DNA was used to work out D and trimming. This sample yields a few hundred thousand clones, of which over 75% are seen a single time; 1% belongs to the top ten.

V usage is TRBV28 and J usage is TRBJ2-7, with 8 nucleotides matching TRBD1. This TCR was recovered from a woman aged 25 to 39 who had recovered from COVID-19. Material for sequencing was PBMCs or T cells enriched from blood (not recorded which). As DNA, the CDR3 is TGTGCCAGCAGTCCCATTTTCAGGGGGCTGAACGAGCAGTACTTC. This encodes CASSPIFRGLNEQYF.